Below are 26 T cell receptor beta chains sequenced from a single sample in a study of T cell repertoires in cytomegalovirus infection (dated by TCRdb to the late 2010s). For these TCRs, the target antigens are not known. The sequencing machine was an Illumina HiSeq 1500. TCRdb reworked the public reads: Q25 trimming with fastp, MiXCR clone assembly, productive beta chains retained. Every distinct CDR3 protein forms one entry, paired with its most common genes and DNA. This sample gives roughly 990,000 distinct CDR3 sequences in total; 30% to 40% of them show up just once. In total, the top ten clones hold around an eighth of the sample. The sample's treatment or condition label, decoded: in vitro stimulation with specific CMV peptide epitopes to enrich CMV-specific T cells. The material sequenced was cultured CD8+ T cells from PBMCs, taken from culture after CMV antigen stimulation. All receptors come from a human donor in good health (CMV status not recorded). Some clones in this sample may be carry-over from other donors' samples.

The chain couples TRBV14 to TRBJ2-1, with 9 bases that match TRBD2. CDR1 is SGHDN, CDR2 FVKESK, per germline. The ends lost 8 bases at V and 0 bases at J; junction bases unmatched: 17. The CDR3 totals 19 residues. CDR3 sequence reads: CASGRSGTSSWSSYNEQFF. In DNA, the CDR3 is TGTGCCAGCGGACGGTCCGGGACTAGCTCTTGGAGCTCCTACAATGAGCAGTTCTTC.

This clonotype was detected a few times. The chain joins TRBV7-9 to TRBJ2-3; D perhaps matches TRBD2 (5 bases). Germline V CDR1 and CDR2: SEHNR, FQNEAQ (reference sequence). CDR3 length equals 12 residues. Trimming removed 3 bases from V and 11 bases from J, with 12 bases in between. CDR3 residues: CASSFVEREQYF. For the CDR3, the DNA is TGTGCCAGCAGCTTTGTCGAGAGGGAGCAGTATTTT. Looking up the rest from reference TRBV7-9 and TRBJ2-3 gives the full variable domain: DTGVSQNPRHKITKRGQNVTFRCDPISEHNRLYWYRQTLGQGPEFLTYFQNEAQLEKSRLLSDRFSAERPKGSFSTLEIQRTEQGDSAMYLCASSFVEREQYFGPGTRLTVL.

In regard to this clonotype: Germline and junction disagree at one end, which may indicate a read error. The rearrangement links TRBV7-3 to TRBJ2-3; perhaps TRBD1 as D (5 bases). The germline V gene encodes CDR1 SGHTA and CDR2 FQGTGA. The CDR3 covers 13 residues. In DNA, the CDR3 is TGTGCCAACAGCTTCCAGGGTTTCGATACGCAGTATTTT. It specifies CANSFQGFDTQYF.

Notes on this clonotype: Since a much larger clone is just one base distant, this may be a read error. The V call is TRBV28, the J call TRBJ2-5; D not resolved. The CDR3 runs to 11 residues. Germline CDR1 MDHEN, CDR2 SYDVKM. The V end was cut by 5 bases, the J end by 4 bases, with 5 bases between. CDR3: CASSDPETQYF. The CDR3 DNA sequence: TGTGCCAGCAGTGACCCAGAGACCCAGTACTTC.

This clonotype occurred many times. V and J are TRBV6-1 and TRBJ2-2; D not certain. Germline-derived CDR1 and CDR2 are MNHNS and SASEGT. Trimming pared 3 bases from V and 4 bases from J, leaving 0 bases between. This CDR3 contains 11 residues. The DNA of the CDR3 is TGTGCCAGCAGTGACACCGGGGAGCTGTTTTTT. Protein sequence: CASSDTGELFF.

This clonotype was detected only a few times. The chain has TRBV12-3 or TRBV12-4 and TRBJ1-1, with TRBD1 matching 10 bases. V lost 8 bases to trimming and J lost 4 bases; unmatched junction nucleotides: 7. CDR3 length: 14 residues. The CDR3 DNA reads as TGTGCCAGCTACTCCCGGGACAGGGGCACTGAAGCTTTCTTT. Protein sequence: CASYSRDRGTEAFF.

The chain carries TRBV10-3 and TRBJ1-1; 7 bases match TRBD1. The CDR3 has 15 residues. The germline CDR1 and CDR2 sequences are ENHRY and SYGVKD. J gave up 5 bases and V 1 base, and 7 bases lay outside the gene matches. The CDR3 sequence: CAISEYRQGKTEAFF. The CDR3 DNA reads as TGTGCCATCAGTGAGTACCGACAGGGAAAGACTGAAGCTTTCTTT.

The CDR3 region has the DNA TGTGCTAGTGGTTTGTACAGCCACACAGATACGCAGTATTTT. It is translated as CASGLYSHTDTQYF. The J gene is TRBJ2-3, the V gene TRBV12-5; D unresolved. Germline V lookup: CDR1 LGHNT, CDR2 FRNRAP. The length of the CDR3 is 14 residues. Trimming shortened V by 2 bases and J by 2 bases, and 8 bases separated the two germline ends.

This clonotype was found a few times. The rearrangement uses TRBV9 and TRBJ2-2, with 8 bases matching TRBD1. Losses at the gene ends were 4 bases for V and 5 bases for J; bases not matched to a gene: 7. This CDR3 spans 15 amino acids. The germline V gene encodes CDR1 SGDLS and CDR2 YYNGEE. The CDR3 DNA is TGTGCCAGCAGCCCGTGGGACAGGATAACCGGGGAGCTGTTTTTT. As protein: CASSPWDRITGELFF. Drawing the rest from reference TRBV9 and TRBJ2-2, the complete variable domain is DSGVTQTPKHLITATGQRVTLRCSPRSGDLSVYWYQQSLDQGLQFLIQYYNGEERAKGNILERFSAQQFPDLHSELNLSSLELGDSALYFCASSPWDRITGELFFGEGSRLTVL.

A few counts support this clonotype. This CDR3 reads CASSPRDLSGTYTDTQYF. CDR3 nucleotides: TGTGCCAGCAGCCCAAGGGATCTTTCGGGGACTTACACAGATACGCAGTATTTT. The chain couples TRBV7-9 to TRBJ2-3, with D possibly matching TRBD2 (6 bases). There are 18 residues in the CDR3. V lost 5 bases and J lost 2, with 23 bases in between. Germline lookup yields CDR1 SEHNR and CDR2 FQNEAQ (reference sequence).

This clonotype occurred a few times. This chain uses TRBV10-2 with TRBJ2-1; no firm D call. The CDR3 is made up of 12 amino acids. Trimming stripped 3 bases from V and 6 bases from J, with 6 bases between. Germline CDR1 WSHSY, CDR2 SAAADI. The CDR3: CASSEYRNEQFF. Written as DNA, the CDR3 is TGCGCCAGCAGTGAATATCGCAATGAGCAGTTCTTC.

This clonotype was picked up a small number of times. This rearrangement joins TRBV7-9 to TRBJ2-3; D unresolved. Trimming removed 7 bases from V and 10 bases from J, with 21 bases in between. Germline V gene data show CDR1 as SEHNR and CDR2 as FQNEAQ (reference sequence). The CDR3 contains 14 residues. The CDR3 coding sequence is TGTGCCAGCAACGTCTTCGGGCAGGTCATCGCGCAGTATTTT. Its translation: CASNVFGQVIAQYF. Using reference TRBV7-9 and TRBJ2-3 for the parts outside the CDR3, the full variable domain is DTGVSQNPRHKITKRGQNVTFRCDPISEHNRLYWYRQTLGQGPEFLTYFQNEAQLEKSRLLSDRFSAERPKGSFSTLEIQRTEQGDSAMYLCASNVFGQVIAQYFGPGTRLTVL.

The J gene is TRBJ1-5, the V gene TRBV7-9, with a tentative D call TRBD1 (5 bases). In germline, CDR1 is SEHNR, CDR2 FQNEAQ (reference sequence). There are 14 residues in the CDR3. Deletions cut 5 bases from V and 6 bases from J, with 14 bases between. The CDR3 here is CASSGGGRTQPQHF. The CDR3 DNA is TGTGCCAGCAGCGGTGGGGGTCGGACTCAGCCCCAGCATTTT. Combining the CDR3 with reference TRBV7-9 and TRBJ1-5 gives the whole variable domain DTGVSQNPRHKITKRGQNVTFRCDPISEHNRLYWYRQTLGQGPEFLTYFQNEAQLEKSRLLSDRFSAERPKGSFSTLEIQRTEQGDSAMYLCASSGGGRTQPQHFGDGTRLSIL.

This chain connects TRBV5-1 to TRBJ2-7, with a weak D call TRBD2 (5 bases). CDR1 is SGHRS, CDR2 YFSETQ, per germline. Trimming shortened V by 1 base and J by 3 bases, and 11 bases separated the two germline ends. The CDR3 length is 14 residues. CDR3 in DNA: TGCGCCAGCAGCTTGTTCGGGGATAACTACGAGCAGTACTTC. The encoded protein is CASSLFGDNYEQYF.

This clonotype has just a few counts. The chain couples TRBV7-2 to TRBJ1-5; tentative D call: TRBD1 (6 bases). This CDR3 contains 16 residues. In germline, CDR1 is SGHTA, CDR2 FQGNSA. V lost 1 base to trimming and J lost 5 bases, with 15 bases between them. The CDR3 reads CASSLGWGAYDQPQHF. The CDR3, as DNA: TGTGCCAGCAGCTTAGGTTGGGGGGCCTATGATCAGCCCCAGCATTTT.

This chain's CDR3 is CASSEERLWTGGSYNEQFF. CDR3 nucleotide sequence: TGTGCCAGCAGTGAAGAACGGCTCTGGACAGGGGGTTCCTACAATGAGCAGTTCTTC. The chain combines TRBV6-1 with TRBJ2-1; 10 bases are a match to TRBD1. After removal of 1 base from V and 1 base from J, the junction contained 10 bases not matched to a gene. Per the germline V gene, CDR1 is MNHNS and CDR2 is SASEGT. CDR3 length: 19 residues.

The chain combines TRBV12-3 or TRBV12-4 with TRBJ1-1; D perhaps matches TRBD1 (6 bases). V was trimmed by 2 bases and J by 5 bases, leaving 12 bases between them. The CDR3 spans 14 residues. Here the CDR3 DNA reads TGTGCCAGCAGTTTAACGGGGGCGGTGACTGAAGCTTTCTTT. Translation: CASSLTGAVTEAFF.

This clonotype was recorded only once. V and J are TRBV9 and TRBJ1-1; D is uncertain. CDR3 length: 15 amino acids. V was shortened by 4 bases and J by 1 base, with 14 bases between the two germline ends. Germline CDR1 and CDR2: SGDLS and YYNGEE. CDR3 nucleotides: TGTGCCAGCAGCAGTGGGCGGACGAGGAACACTGAAGCTTTCTTT. This encodes CASSSGRTRNTEAFF.

In this sample, this clonotype turned up once. The chain uses TRBV27 and TRBJ1-2; D is uncertain. The CDR3 contains 13 residues. V lost 6 bases, J lost 0 bases, and 8 bases lay in between. CDR1 and CDR2 from the germline V gene are MNHEY and SMNVEV (reference sequence). This CDR3 reads CASSGSANYGYTF. DNA of the CDR3: TGTGCCAGCAGCGGGTCGGCTAACTATGGCTACACCTTC.

The chain combines TRBV27 with TRBJ2-1, with D tentatively TRBD2 (7 bases). The CDR3 spans 13 residues. Germline CDR1 and CDR2: MNHEY and SMNVEV (reference sequence). CDR3 in amino acids: CASVGGHYNEQFF. The CDR3 DNA follows: TGTGCATCGGTGGGGGGGCACTACAATGAGCAGTTCTTC.

The sample holds a few counts of this clonotype. The chain couples TRBV4-2 to TRBJ1-5; maybe TRBD1 (6 bases). Germline V gene data show CDR1 as LGHNA and CDR2 as YNFKEQ. The CDR3 extends over 16 amino acids. Trimming took 1 base from V and 0 from J, leaving 10 bases between them. CDR3: CASSQAYRVSNQPQHF. In DNA, the CDR3 is TGTGCCAGCAGCCAAGCCTACAGGGTTAGCAATCAGCCCCAGCATTTT.

Ten or more counts support this clonotype. For the CDR3, the DNA is TGTGCCAGCAGTTTAGCAGGGACAGAAACCAATTCACCCCTCCACTTT. Encoded protein: CASSLAGTETNSPLHF. The chain employs TRBV28 and TRBJ1-6; 7 bases match TRBD1. Germline CDR1 MDHEN, CDR2 SYDVKM. After removal of 2 bases from V and 7 bases from J, the junction contained 8 bases not matched to a gene. This CDR3 is 16 amino acids long.

This clonotype showed up just a few times. The J gene is TRBJ1-5, the V gene TRBV27; the match to TRBD1 covers 7 bases. The CDR3 runs to 14 residues. J was trimmed by 1 base and V by 6 bases; bases with no gene match: 3. Germline V gene sequence: CDR1 MNHEY, CDR2 SMNVEV (reference sequence). The CDR3 DNA is TGTGCCAGCAGGCCGGGACAGAGCAATCAGCCCCAGCATTTT. This gives the protein CASRPGQSNQPQHF.

The chain uses TRBV24-1 and TRBJ2-5; TRBD2 matches at 8 bases. There are 15 residues in the CDR3. Germline V lookup: CDR1 KGHDR, CDR2 SFDVKD. V was pared by 4 bases and J by 0 bases, with 3 bases of the junction left unmatched. The CDR3 DNA reads TGTGCCACCAGTGAAACTAGCGGATACCAAGAGACCCAGTACTTC. It codes for CATSETSGYQETQYF.

Remarks on this clonotype: A junction boundary mismatches the germline segment, possibly from a read error. The genes are TRBV7-8 and TRBJ1-2; D might be TRBD1 (6 bases). The CDR3 has 14 amino acids. Looked up from germline, CDR1 is SGHVS and CDR2 is FQNEAQ. The CDR3, as DNA: TGTGCCAGCAGCCTAGGGGGGGCTAACCATGGCTACACCTTC. It translates to CASSLGGANHGYTF.

This clonotype was seen a few times. The chain recombines TRBV20-1 with TRBJ1-4; no clear D. In germline, CDR1 is DFQATT, CDR2 SNEGSKA (reference sequence). The CDR3 has 13 residues. CDR3 amino acids: CSARFSFSEKLFF. CDR3 coding DNA: TGCAGCGCTCGGTTCTCATTCTCTGAAAAACTGTTTTTT.